This T cell receptor beta chain was recorded in a study of identical twins. Study-wide results and caveats: Zero-insertion analyses might be partly confounded by invariant T cells like MAIT and iNKT. Alpha sequences that were out-of-frame and twin-shared showed an excess of low generation probability.

The CDR3 has 15 residues. Germline V gene lookup returns CDR1 DFQATT and CDR2 SNEGSKA (reference sequence). Healthy Caucasians alone served as donors. This clonotype has ten or more counts. Its antigen remains unidentified. TCRdb analysed the 5' RACE reads with MiXCR anew, one entry per CDR3 protein. In the table there are around 500,000 distinct CDR3 sequences, around 14% of which are singletons. The same specimen was also included in a second study, on yellow fever vaccine responses in identical twins.

What was sequenced was CD4+ T cells sorted from blood. This receptor was obtained from a woman under 30 in good health. The rearrangement uses TRBV20-1 and TRBJ2-2, with 7 bases lining up with TRBD1. The CDR3 loop is CIKRAEGAVTGELFF. The CDR3 nucleotides read TGCATTAAGAGGGCCGAGGGGGCGGTCACCGGGGAGCTGTTTTTT.